This T cell receptor (beta chain) was retrieved from a study of CD8 T cells in ankylosing spondylitis. Study-level results: What appeared characteristic of ankylosing spondylitis blood was a TCR beta motif of 7 or 8 highly homologous variants. Matched synovial fluid from ankylosing spondylitis patients was reported to be enriched for disease-linked clones.

TCRdb itself ran the 5' RACE reads through MiXCR, one entry per CDR3 protein. The data show more than 600,000 distinct CDR3 sequences, around 20% seen once. This CDR3 contains 15 residues. CDR1 is MNHEY and CDR2 is SMNVEV in the germline V gene (reference sequence). Trimming removed 3 bases at V and 0 bases at J, with 12 bases between. The table lists this clonotype with many counts. No antigen is known for it. The sequenced sample was blood, either unsorted or a sorted T cell fraction (not recorded which). This clonotype originated in a male donor with ankylosing spondylitis. J is TRBJ2-7 and V is TRBV27; maybe TRBD2 (6 bases). For the CDR3, the DNA is TGTGCCAGCAGTTTGGACTACTCGTACTCCTACGAGCAGTACTTC. This gives the protein CASSLDYSYSYEQYF.